The next 5 T cell receptor beta chains were all read from a single sample in a study of radiotherapy plus CTLA-4 blockade in lung cancer. TCRdb keeps only in-frame clones here, not all; method: immunoSEQ multiplex PCR. This sample yields roughly 50,000 clones, of which approximately 85% are seen a single time; roughly 5% belongs to the top ten. This material consisted of peripheral blood, taken from a patient treated with radiotherapy plus ipilimumab. Receptors originate from a human donor with non-small cell lung cancer whose response to radiotherapy plus ipilimumab could not be evaluated.

Comments on this clone: This sample also contains other DNA sequences that code for the same CDR3. This sequence joins TRBV2 and TRBJ2-1, with TRBD2 matching over 9 bases. CDR1 is SNHLY, CDR2 FYNNEI, per germline. The CDR3 loop spans 15 amino acids. The ends lost 6 bases at V and 3 bases at J; junction bases unmatched: 6. CDR3 in DNA: TGTGCCAGCAGCGCGGCTAGCGGGATCTACAATGAGCAGTTCTTC. Residues: CASSAASGIYNEQFF.

In DNA form, the CDR3 reads TGTGCCAGCAGTCATAGGAGGGAGCTCTATGGCTACACCTTC. Translation gives CASSHRRELYGYTF. The chain joins TRBV28 to TRBJ1-2; D ambiguous. Trimming stripped 5 bases from V and 4 bases from J, with 14 bases between. The CDR3 has 14 amino acids. Germline V gene lookup returns CDR1 MDHEN and CDR2 SYDVKM.

The chain uses TRBV5-8 and TRBJ2-1, with D possibly TRBD2 on 6 matching bases. The V end was cut by 2 bases, the J end by 5 bases, with 14 bases between. The germline V gene encodes CDR1 SGHTS and CDR2 YDEGEE. The CDR3 contains 15 residues. CDR3 bases: TGTGCCAGCAGCTTAAGGAGGGTTCCCCACAATGAGCAGTTCTTC. Residues: CASSLRRVPHNEQFF.

The chain links TRBV30 to TRBJ1-5, with 9 bases lining up with TRBD1. J gave up 6 bases and V 3 bases, and 12 bases lay outside the gene matches. CDR1 is GTSNPN and CDR2 is SVGIG in the germline V gene (reference sequence). This CDR3 has 16 residues. CDR3 sequence: CAWSQPSGTGSQPQHF. DNA for the CDR3: TGTGCCTGGAGCCAACCTTCCGGGACAGGGAGTCAGCCCCAGCATTTT.

The rearrangement joins TRBV7-6 to TRBJ2-6; unclear D gene. V was pared by 5 bases and J by 0 bases, with 8 bases between. The germline V gene encodes CDR1 SGHVS and CDR2 FNYEAQ. There are 15 residues in the CDR3. The CDR3 coding sequence is TGTGCCAGCAGCCAACCGCGCTCTGGGGCCAACGTCCTGACTTTC. Translating gives CASSQPRSGANVLTF.